A single sample gave rise to the 27 T cell receptor beta chains below, sequenced in a study of blood T cell repertoires in COVID-19. Some clones are missing from TCRdb's copy, which holds only in-frame ones; the method was immunoSEQ multiplex PCR. The table records 110,000 or so clones, approximately 81% of them present only once. The sequenced material came from peripheral blood. The receptor source for this set is a man aged 40-50 years with acute or convalescent COVID-19.

V is TRBV18 and J is TRBJ2-1, with TRBD1 matching over 12 bases. V lost 6 bases, J lost 7 bases, and 7 bases stayed unmatched. Germline values: CDR1 KGHSH, CDR2 LQKENI. The CDR3 runs 15 residues. The CDR3 is CASSPGQGAGNEQFF. The CDR3 region has the DNA TGTGCCAGCTCCCCGGGACAGGGGGCAGGGAATGAGCAGTTCTTC.

The chain links TRBV6-6 to TRBJ1-5; 10 nucleotides line up with TRBD1. V dropped 7 bases and J dropped 6; count of bases not matched to a gene: 12. The V gene's germline CDR1 is MNHNY and CDR2 SVGAGI (reference sequence). This CDR3 has 16 residues. This CDR3 reads CASKNTGTGAGQPQHF. The CDR3 nucleotides are TGTGCCAGCAAGAATACCGGGACAGGGGCCGGTCAGCCCCAGCATTTT.

This clone has a single count. The V call is TRBV27, the J call TRBJ2-1; D ambiguous. V was shortened by 8 bases and J by 0 bases, with 8 bases between the two germline ends. Germline CDR1 is MNHEY and CDR2 is SMNVEV (reference sequence). The CDR3 runs to 13 residues. The CDR3 sequence is CASQTSSYNEQFF. The CDR3 nucleotides read TGTGCCAGCCAGACAAGCTCCTACAATGAGCAGTTCTTC.

A few counts support this clone. The genes are TRBV5-1 and TRBJ2-7, with 7 bases fitting TRBD1. This CDR3 has 16 amino acids. V dropped 4 bases and J dropped 0; count of bases not matched to a gene: 10. From germline, CDR1 is SGHRS and CDR2 YFSETQ. The CDR3 loop is CASSPRDSSSSYEQYF. The CDR3 nucleotides are TGCGCCAGCAGCCCCAGGGACAGCTCGAGCTCCTACGAGCAGTACTTC.

This clone was observed once. The rearrangement joins TRBV3-1 (or the pseudogene TRBV3-2) to TRBJ1-1; 7 nucleotides agree with TRBD1. Germline V CDR1 and CDR2: LGHDT, YNNKEL (reference sequence). The CDR3 is 15 residues long. J gave up 1 base and V 4 bases, and 6 bases lay outside the gene matches. CDR3 protein: CASSPRDRPNTEAFF. CDR3 DNA sequence: TGTGCCAGCAGCCCCCGGGACAGACCGAACACTGAAGCTTTCTTT.

This chain connects TRBV7-3 to TRBJ2-1; 10 positions match TRBD2. This CDR3 comprises 15 residues. Trimming at V came to 5 bases and at J to 9 bases, leaving 10 bases not matched to a gene. Germline V gene data show CDR1 as SGHTA and CDR2 as FQGTGA. The CDR3 protein is CASSLWPSGGIEQFF. The CDR3 bases are TGTGCCAGCAGCCTGTGGCCTAGCGGGGGTATTGAGCAGTTCTTC.

V is TRBV7-3 and J is TRBJ2-2; weak D call: TRBD2 (7 bases). This CDR3 comprises 14 residues. Germline V lookup: CDR1 SGHTA, CDR2 FQGTGA. V lost 8 bases and J lost 3, with 13 bases in between. The CDR3, as DNA: TGTGCCAGCTCTGGGGGGGCAGACACCGGGGAGCTGTTTTTT. Translation gives CASSGGADTGELFF.

J is TRBJ2-1 and V is TRBV4-3; a weak D match, TRBD2 (5 bases). V gave up 1 base and J gave up 9 bases, with 13 bases separating them. This CDR3 region has 14 residues. Germline values: CDR1 LGHNA, CDR2 YSLEER. CDR3 sequence (DNA): TGCGCCAGCAGCCAAGTTTATAGCGTCAGTGAGCAGTTCTTC. It encodes CASSQVYSVSEQFF.

This sequence joins TRBV7-2 and TRBJ1-1; 9 bases are shared with TRBD1. The V gene end was trimmed by 3 bases and the J gene end by 3 bases; junction bases not matched to a gene: 5. CDR3 length equals 15 residues. In germline, CDR1 is SGHTA, CDR2 FQGNSA. The CDR3 coding sequence is TGTGCCAGCAGCTTCACGGACAGGGGCTACACTGAAGCTTTCTTT. Protein sequence: CASSFTDRGYTEAFF. The whole variable domain, remainder taken from reference TRBV7-2 and TRBJ1-1, is GAGVSQSPSNKVTEKGKDVELRCDPISGHTALYWYRQSLGQGLEFLIYFQGNSAPDKSGLPSDRFSAERTGGSVSTLTIQRTQQEDSAVYLCASSFTDRGYTEAFFGQGTRLTVV.

This chain uses TRBV2 with TRBJ2-7; no definite D call. CDR1 is SNHLY, CDR2 FYNNEI, per germline. CDR3 length equals 13 residues. The V end was cut by 4 bases, the J end by 5 bases, with 12 bases between. CDR3 sequence reads: CASSGVGVNEQYF. The CDR3 bases are TGTGCCAGCAGTGGGGTCGGAGTTAACGAGCAGTACTTC.

J is TRBJ2-7 and V is TRBV4-3, with TRBD1 matching 10 bases. CDR1 LGHNA and CDR2 YSLEER come from the germline V gene. Trimming removed 3 bases from V and 3 bases from J; junction bases left unmatched: 5. This CDR3 comprises 15 residues. The CDR3 loop reads CASSQGTGEHYEQYF. CDR3 DNA: TGCGCCAGCAGCCAGGGGACAGGGGAGCACTACGAGCAGTACTTC.

This clone was found a few times. The chain is built from TRBV7-2 and TRBJ2-7; D possibly corresponds to TRBD1 (6 bases). Trimming left V 5 bases short and J 2 bases short, with 16 bases between. Germline-derived CDR1 and CDR2 are SGHTA and FQGNSA. This CDR3 contains 15 residues. The CDR3 nucleotides are TGTGCCAGCAGCCCCAAACTTGGACAGACCTACGAGCAGTACTTC. Amino acids: CASSPKLGQTYEQYF.

The chain couples TRBV5-4 to TRBJ2-6; D might be TRBD1 (5 bases). There are 16 residues in the CDR3. Trimming removed 4 bases at V and 4 bases at J, with 15 bases between. Germline V gene data show CDR1 as SGHNT and CDR2 as YYREEE (reference sequence). The CDR3 sequence is CASSPGGALGANVLTF. The CDR3 DNA reads TGTGCCAGCAGCCCCGGTGGGGCTCTGGGGGCCAACGTCCTGACTTTC.

This clone showed up just once. One end of the junction varies from germline; a read error may be responsible. The same CDR3 can be traced to other DNA sequences in this sample. The chain has TRBV7-2 and TRBJ2-3; 10 nucleotides align to TRBD2. Germline CDR1 and CDR2: SGHTA and FQGNSA. The CDR3 is 15 residues long. The CDR3 nucleotides are TGTGCCAGCAGCCTAGCTAGCGGGGGTACAGATACGCAGTATTTT. Its protein is CASSLASGGTDTQYF.

This chain uses TRBV6-2 or TRBV6-3 with TRBJ1-1, with 7 positions matching TRBD1. The CDR3 extends over 16 amino acids. V dropped 4 bases and J dropped 0; count of bases not matched to a gene: 8. Per germline, CDR1 MNHEY and CDR2 SVGEGT. The CDR3 nucleotides are TGTGCCAGCAGTTGGGGACAGCTCCGCATGAACACTGAAGCTTTCTTT. Its translation: CASSWGQLRMNTEAFF.

This chain connects TRBV7-2 to TRBJ1-5; 10 nucleotides line up with TRBD1. This CDR3 comprises 15 residues. V was pared by 5 bases and J by 4 bases, with 5 bases of the junction left unmatched. Germline assignment: CDR1 SGHTA and CDR2 FQGNSA. In nucleotides, the CDR3 is TGTGCCAGCAGCCCGGGGACAGGGGAAAATCAGCCCCAGCATTTT. The encoded protein is CASSPGTGENQPQHF.

The chain carries TRBV24-1 and TRBJ1-3; 9 bases are shared with TRBD1. V shed 7 bases, J shed 0 bases, and the junction held 12 bases outside the gene matches. The V gene's germline CDR1 is KGHDR and CDR2 SFDVKD. The CDR3 length is 18 residues. The CDR3 spells CATSTWDRETPSGNTIYF. CDR3 DNA: TGTGCCACCAGCACCTGGGACAGGGAGACCCCCTCTGGAAACACCATATATTTT.

This clone showed up just a few times. V usage is TRBV30 and J usage is TRBJ1-5; D is perhaps TRBD1 (5 bases). V lost 2 bases to trimming and J lost 2 bases, with 13 bases between them. Germline CDR1 and CDR2: GTSNPN and SVGIG (reference sequence). There are 15 residues in the CDR3. CDR3 bases: TGTGCCTGGAGTCCACCGGGGGGACGCAATCAGCCCCAGCATTTT. Translation gives CAWSPPGGRNQPQHF.

This clone has a handful of counts. The gene calls are TRBV12-5 and TRBJ1-5, with D possibly TRBD1 on 6 matching bases. Germline V gives CDR1 LGHNT, CDR2 FRNRAP. This CDR3 spans 15 amino acids. V lost 1 base and J lost 3, with 10 bases in between. CDR3 bases: TGTGCTAGTGGTTTGGGACAGGCTGACAATCAGCCCCAGCATTTT. Translating it yields CASGLGQADNQPQHF.

The chain is built from TRBV2 and TRBJ2-5, with 7 nucleotides matching TRBD2. The germline V gene has CDR1 SNHLY and CDR2 FYNNEI. The CDR3 is 14 amino acids. With 6 bases clipped from V and 1 base from J, the junction kept 5 bases outside the gene matches. The CDR3 nucleotides read TGTGCCAGCAGACCCGGGACTACCCAAGAGACCCAGTACTTC. This codes for CASRPGTTQETQYF.

This clone was seen a few times. The DNA of the CDR3 is TGTGCCAGCAGCCAAGCTACAGACGGATACGGGGAGCTGTTTTTT. Protein: CASSQATDGYGELFF. This chain joins TRBV14 and TRBJ2-2; no reliable D call. Germline loops: CDR1 SGHDN, CDR2 FVKESK. This CDR3 contains 15 residues. The V gene lost 1 base and the J gene lost 7 bases, with 13 bases spanning the gap.

CDR3 nucleotides: TGTGCCAGCAGCCCCATCCTGACTAGCACAGATACGCAGTATTTT. Amino acid sequence: CASSPILTSTDTQYF. The chain combines TRBV7-9 with TRBJ2-3, with D unclear. There are 15 residues in the CDR3. The V gene lost 5 bases and the J gene lost 0 bases, with 12 bases spanning the gap. The germline V gene has CDR1 SEHNR and CDR2 FQNEAQ (reference sequence).

The chain uses TRBV7-3 and TRBJ2-1; D is perhaps TRBD2 (7 bases). Germline V gene sequence: CDR1 SGHTA, CDR2 FQGTGA. This CDR3 has 16 residues. Trimming stripped 5 bases from V and 7 bases from J, with 21 bases between. CDR3 sequence reads: CASSPMVGGPGNEQFF. The CDR3 DNA reads as TGTGCCAGCAGCCCTATGGTGGGGGGGCCCGGTAATGAGCAGTTCTTC.

V usage is TRBV19 and J usage is TRBJ1-1; no firm D call. The CDR3 is made up of 13 amino acids. Germline loops: CDR1 LNHDA, CDR2 SQIVND (reference sequence). Trimming took 8 bases from V and 0 from J, leaving 10 bases between them. The CDR3 coding sequence is TGTGCCAGTGGCAACAGTTTGAACACTGAAGCTTTCTTT. Translated, it gives CASGNSLNTEAFF. Combining the CDR3 with reference TRBV19 and TRBJ1-1 gives the whole variable domain DGGITQSPKYLFRKEGQNVTLSCEQNLNHDAMYWYRQDPGQGLRLIYYSQIVNDFQKGDIAEGYSVSREKKESFPLTVTSAQKNPTAFYLCASGNSLNTEAFFGQGTRLTVV.

This chain links TRBV3-1 (or the pseudogene TRBV3-2) with TRBJ2-1, with TRBD1 matching 7 bases. Germline V gene sequence: CDR1 LGHDT, CDR2 YNNKEL (reference sequence). This CDR3 comprises 13 residues. Germline trimming cut 4 bases from V and 9 bases from J; bases unmatched to any gene: 6. The CDR3 is CASSPYRDSEQFF. CDR3 in DNA: TGTGCCAGCAGCCCTTACCGGGACAGTGAGCAGTTCTTC.

The chain is built from TRBV7-8 and TRBJ2-7, with D possibly being TRBD2 (6 bases). V lost 2 bases, J lost 3 bases, and 17 bases lay in between. CDR1 and CDR2 (germline): SGHVS, FQNEAQ. This CDR3 spans 16 amino acids. Here the CDR3 DNA reads TGTGCCAGCAGCTTAAGTGGGGGACTGCCCTACTACGAGCAGTACTTC. Amino acids: CASSLSGGLPYYEQYF. Drawing the rest from reference TRBV7-8 and TRBJ2-7, the complete variable domain is GAGVSQSPRYKVAKRGQDVALRCDPISGHVSLFWYQQALGQGPEFLTYFQNEAQLDKSGLPSDRFFAERPEGSVSTLKIQRTQQEDSAVYLCASSLSGGLPYYEQYFGPGTRLTVT.

The V call is TRBV3-1 (or the pseudogene TRBV3-2), the J call TRBJ2-1, with D hard to call. CDR3 size: 16 residues. Germline loops: CDR1 LGHDT, CDR2 YNNKEL (reference sequence). Trimming stripped 0 bases from V and 8 bases from J, with 17 bases between. The CDR3 spells CASSQEMTGGTDEQFF. The CDR3 nucleotides read TGTGCCAGCAGCCAAGAGATGACGGGTGGTACCGATGAGCAGTTCTTC.